Given below is one T cell receptor beta chain in context. Its antigen remains undetermined. No base quality values were provided; no much bigger clone lies one nucleotide off. The data are from a study of cytomegalovirus exposure and HLA in healthy donors (dated by TCRdb to the late 2010s). Concerning the study at large: According to an earlier analysis of around 600 of the donors, about 179 million T cells yielded 90 million to 130 million unique TCR beta sequences and approximately 280 Gb of sequence data. An early release that covered about 600 HLA-typed donors contained around 300 gigabases of sequencing data and 70 million to 100 million unique TCR sequences. Of the 300 to 500 genotyped donors, 70% to 90% were placed in the genetic ancestry cluster associated with self-reported Caucasian donors. The study aimed to test whether cataloging public T cell receptors could reveal signatures of past pathogen exposure. The study profiled the T cell repertoires of fewer than 850 subjects by immunosequencing and related them to cytomegalovirus serostatus. A separate validation cohort of some 130 different subjects was used in addition to the 666-subject first cohort. The study combined high-throughput TCR immunosequencing, statistical association of individual TCRs with disease status, and machine learning to predict cytomegalovirus infection status. A later analysis re-analyzed previously published TCR beta repertoires from approximately 700 donors and added high-resolution HLA genotyping to study TCR occurrence patterns. Rather than using new phenotypic data, the later analysis identified candidate immune exposures from TCR beta sequences and from how often those sequences occurred across donors. To decide whether each TCR beta V gene segment behaved as functional or pseudogenic, an earlier analysis of 587 of the donors relied on high-throughput TCR beta sequencing. Donor age, sex, ethnicity and CMV serostatus were collected together with the repertoire data. Genome-wide SNP genotypes for about three fifths of the roughly 700 donors were used in a later genetic analysis, which treated that subset as a discovery cohort. Every repertoire in the discovery cohort had been generated on one and the same sequencing platform. HLA typing included class I and class II loci at four-digit resolution. Typing coverage differed by locus: A, B, C, DRB1 and DQB1 were typed in about 629-640 donors, DQA1 in about 500, DPA1 in approximately 600, and DPB1 in just under 480. Several DR-DQ haplotypes were treated as single units for association and clustering because of strong linkage in the cohort. Among some 400 genotyped donors of the cohort, an average of 235,054 unique TCR beta nucleotide sequences were sequenced per donor, around 20% of them non-productive.

The cohort consisted of hundreds of healthy bone marrow donors. At the time of sampling, all cohort members were nominally healthy, though unrecorded immune exposures were likely present. The donor tested CMV seropositive and was one of the 289 seropositive cohort members. A peripheral blood sample was collected from each donor, and TCR beta sequencing was performed on peripheral blood mononuclear cells. The Qiagen DNeasy Blood Extraction Kit was used to extract genomic DNA from the blood cell samples. Library creation used the immunoSEQ multiplex PCR assay. The multiplex PCR relied on a mix of 60 forward primers for TCR Vbeta segments and 13 reverse primers for TCR Jbeta segments. The CDR3 region of rearranged TCR beta genes was amplified from genomic DNA with a multiplex PCR assay. The amplified TCR beta libraries were sequenced on the Illumina HiSeq System as 87-base-pair reads. The study's own analysis went as follows. Across the 700 or so repertoires, a later analysis counted roughly 77 million unique TCR beta chains, some 11 million of which were shared by at least two donors. A nearest-neighbor algorithm error-corrected the raw reads and collapsed the reads into unique sequences, merging closely related sequences to remove PCR and sequencing errors. V, D and J gene segments were assigned by aligning CDR3 sequences to IMGT reference sequences. For a sequence to be retained, a match of at least six nucleotides was required to both a V gene segment and a J gene segment. A rearrangement was called productive if the CDR3 had no stop codons and remained in frame with V and J, and every other rearrangement was called non-productive. CDR3 was defined by IMGT convention, running from the second conserved V-encoded cysteine to the conserved J-encoded phenylalanine. The earlier analysis of about 620 of the donors excluded sequences that lacked an unambiguous match to a single V gene segment. An earlier analysis of fewer than 650 of the donors classified V segments as functional when productive rearrangements were above 56.7% and as segregating when the standard deviation between donors was above 5%. To diagnose cytomegalovirus status from the catalog of TCR beta chain sequences, a statistical classification framework was built. In a later analysis, TCR nucleotide sequences were compared against IMGT/GENE-DB human TR gene sequences so that V and J genes could be assigned. The TCRdist pipeline was used in a later analysis to assign CDR3 sequences and most-parsimonious VDJ recombination scenarios. In a later analysis, each TCR beta chain was defined by its CDR3 amino acid sequence together with its V-gene family, and reads lacking a unique V-gene family were excluded. A later analysis removed 500 to 600 highly shared, low-generation-probability nucleotide sequences to deal with suspected cross-contamination and a sequencing artifact. In a later analysis, a clonal expansion index was calculated for each public chain from normalized within-repertoire ranks of inferred template counts. In a later analysis, generation probabilities were computed with a VDJ recombination model fitted to out-of-frame rearrangements, and the resulting probabilities were checked against IGoR. Hypergeometric tests were used in a later analysis to score TCR-TCR, TCR-HLA and TCR-CMV co-occurrence, with a repertoire-size bias correction applied to the TCR pairs. In a later analysis, false discovery rates were estimated by permuting HLA or CMV assignments 20 times. In a later analysis, co-occurring TCRs were grouped using DBSCAN, with TCRdist sequence similarity added in when clustering inside HLA-allele-positive subsets. Repertoires with fewer than 30,000 or more than 120,000 public chains, plus five repertoires with anomalous nucleotide sharing, were excluded from co-occurrence clustering. TCRdb stores this immuneACCESS table with in-frame sequences only. Part of the clones is absent; in the studies checked, under half of the shortfall reflects unresolved V genes, and no reason is known for the rest. The V and J calls and clone size come from that table; D and trimming were worked out from the DNA. The sample yields about 98,000 clones; 75% to 80% were counted once. The ten largest clonotypes hold more than 9.5% of the sample.

Beyond this particular receptor, the publication reports: Correlated functional status among segregating V segments might reflect linkage disequilibrium, but an unknown experimental factor could not be ruled out. Broadly in line with IMGT annotations, most TCR beta V segments showed up in productive rearrangements about 90% or about 30% of the time in an earlier analysis of 450 to 600 of the donors. A later analysis associated 16,951 TCR beta sequences with specific HLA alleles at a false discovery rate of 0.05. Most TCR sequences were seen in very few donors, while some public TCRs were found in many individuals. A later genetic analysis associated a missense DCLRE1C variant with V-gene and J-gene trimming of TCR beta chains, and an independent cohort replicated the association. The only immune exposure information available for the cohort was CMV serostatus. In a later genetic analysis, fewer N-insertions in productive TCRs were reported among donors in an Asian-associated ancestry cluster than the 666-donor mean. In both the original and validation cohorts, the classifier was reported to diagnose cytomegalovirus status with high specificity and sensitivity. A cluster of highly shared sequence variants was judged likely to be a technical artifact of the sequencing pipeline. The study listed 150 to 200 TCR beta chains as associated with cytomegalovirus. When HLA alleles, especially DR and DQ, strongly co-occurred, attributing TCR associations to individual alleles was difficult. A further reported finding was that TCR beta sequences accurately predicted the HLA-A and HLA-B alleles for most subjects in the first cohort. The presence/absence analyses assumed that sequencing depth was roughly uniform across donors, and that assumption may not be true. In a later analysis, TCR association rates were found to vary across HLA loci, with the most associated TCRs seen for DRB1 alleles and the fewest for HLA-C alleles. The authors suggested that the approach could potentially be generalized to other disease states and immunological phenotypes. In vitro tests confirmed that a few of the cytomegalovirus-associated TCR beta chains recognize cytomegalovirus antigens. In a later analysis, HLA-associated TCR beta chains were found to be more clonally expanded and to have lower generation probabilities than equally common non-associated chains. The cohort was sequenced for TCR beta chains only, and without alpha or paired-chain data the features that could be detected were limited. In a later analysis, most CMV-associated TCR beta chains were found to appear HLA-restricted, with HLA associations seemingly driven largely by CMV exposure. Because counts were too low, roughly 18 rarely observed V segments, including chromosome 9 orphons, were left out of the earlier analysis of a few hundred of the donors. HLA typing was unavailable for some donors at each locus, so association tests used only the typed subset. The 87-base-pair reads could not distinguish some IMGT-functional V segments, including TRBV6-2 and TRBV6-3, so those segments were excluded. A later analysis reported that several top co-occurrence clusters appeared linked to parvovirus B19, influenza, CMV and Epstein-Barr virus.

The CDR3 has 15 amino acids, counting the end cysteine and phenylalanine. Solely the CDR3 DNA is kept, with 45 bases framed from the first base. CDR1 MNHNS and CDR2 SASEGT were looked up in the germline V gene. From V the trimming removes 10 bases and from J it removes 0 bases, while the gene matches leave 8 bases of the junction unaccounted for. The rearranged segments are TRBV6-1 and TRBJ1-3; TRBD1 fits 8 bases in the junction. The clonotype comes from a male donor in good health and CMV-seropositive. The material sequenced was PBMCs. CDR3 reads: CATSLGTGSGNTIYF. The nucleotides read TGTGCCACCAGCCTTGGGACAGGCTCTGGAAACACCATATATTTT.